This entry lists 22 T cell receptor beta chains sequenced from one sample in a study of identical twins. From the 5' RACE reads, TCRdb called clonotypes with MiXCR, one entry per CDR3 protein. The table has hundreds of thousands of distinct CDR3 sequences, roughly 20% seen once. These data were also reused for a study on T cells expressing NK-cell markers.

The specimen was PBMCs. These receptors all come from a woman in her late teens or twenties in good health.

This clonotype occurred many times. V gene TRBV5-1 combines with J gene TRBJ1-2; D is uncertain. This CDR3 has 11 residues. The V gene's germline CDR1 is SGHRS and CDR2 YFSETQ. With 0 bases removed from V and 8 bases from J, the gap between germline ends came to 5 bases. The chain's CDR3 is CASSLDRGYTF. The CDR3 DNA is TGCGCCAGCAGCTTGGATCGCGGCTACACCTTC. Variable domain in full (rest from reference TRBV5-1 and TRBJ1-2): KAGVTQTPRYLIKTRGQQVTLSCSPISGHRSVSWYQQTPGQGLQFLFEYFSETQRNKGNFPGRFSGRQFSNSRSEMNVSTLELGDSALYLCASSLDRGYTFGSGTRLTVV.

DNA for the CDR3: TGCAGTGCAAGGGGGACGGGGGGTCAAGAGACCCAGTACTTC. Translation gives CSARGTGGQETQYF. The chain combines TRBV20-1 with TRBJ2-5; D is perhaps TRBD2 (7 bases). In germline, CDR1 is DFQATT, CDR2 SNEGSKA (reference sequence). This CDR3 region has 14 residues. Trimming shortened V by 6 bases and J by 2 bases, and 16 bases separated the two germline ends.

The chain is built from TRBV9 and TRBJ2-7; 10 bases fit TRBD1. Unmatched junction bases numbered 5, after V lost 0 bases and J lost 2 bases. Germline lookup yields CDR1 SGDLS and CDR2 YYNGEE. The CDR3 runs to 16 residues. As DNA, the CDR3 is TGTGCCAGCAGCGTAGCTGGGACAGGGGTCCCCTACGAGCAGTACTTC. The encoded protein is CASSVAGTGVPYEQYF.

This CDR3 is CATSTQGRTEAFF. The CDR3 nucleotides are TGTGCCACCAGCACGCAGGGGCGGACTGAAGCTTTCTTT. This chain uses TRBV15 with TRBJ1-1, with a possible D match to TRBD1 (6 bases). The CDR3 runs to 13 residues. CDR1 is LNHNV and CDR2 is YYDKDF in the germline V gene (reference sequence). Trimming removed 4 bases from V and 5 bases from J, with 11 bases in between.

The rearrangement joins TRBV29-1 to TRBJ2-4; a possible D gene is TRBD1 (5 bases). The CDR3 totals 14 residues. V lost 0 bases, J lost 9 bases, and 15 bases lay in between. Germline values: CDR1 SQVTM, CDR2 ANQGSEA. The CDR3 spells CSVEEQVGIGIQYF. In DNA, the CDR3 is TGCAGCGTTGAAGAACAGGTGGGGATCGGCATTCAGTACTTC.

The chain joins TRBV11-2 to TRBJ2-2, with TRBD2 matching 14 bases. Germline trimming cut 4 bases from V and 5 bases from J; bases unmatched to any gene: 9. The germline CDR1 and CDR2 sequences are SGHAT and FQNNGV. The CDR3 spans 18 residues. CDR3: CASSSIGTSGRWTGELFF. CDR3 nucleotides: TGTGCCAGCAGCTCCATAGGGACTAGCGGGAGATGGACCGGGGAGCTGTTTTTT. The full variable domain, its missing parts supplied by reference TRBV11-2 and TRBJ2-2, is EAGVAQSPRYKIIEKRQSVAFWCNPISGHATLYWYQQILGQGPKLLIQFQNNGVVDDSQLPKDRFSAERLKGVDSTLKIQPAKLEDSAVYLCASSSIGTSGRWTGELFFGEGSRLTVL.

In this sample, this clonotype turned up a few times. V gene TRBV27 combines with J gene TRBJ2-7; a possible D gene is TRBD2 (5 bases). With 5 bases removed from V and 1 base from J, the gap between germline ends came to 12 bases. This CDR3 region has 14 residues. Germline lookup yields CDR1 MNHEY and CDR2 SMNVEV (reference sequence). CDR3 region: CASSITGKSYEQYF. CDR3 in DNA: TGTGCCAGCAGTATAACCGGGAAGTCCTACGAGCAGTACTTC.

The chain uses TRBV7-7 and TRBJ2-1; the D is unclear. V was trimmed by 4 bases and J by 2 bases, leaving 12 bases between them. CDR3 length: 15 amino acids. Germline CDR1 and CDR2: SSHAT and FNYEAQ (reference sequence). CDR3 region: CASSYSTTPYNEQFF. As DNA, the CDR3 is TGTGCCAGCAGCTACAGCACTACCCCCTACAATGAGCAGTTCTTC.

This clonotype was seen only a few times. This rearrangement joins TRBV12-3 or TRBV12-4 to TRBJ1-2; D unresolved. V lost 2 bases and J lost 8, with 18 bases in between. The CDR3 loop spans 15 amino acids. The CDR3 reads CASSLNFGGSVGYTF. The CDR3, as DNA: TGTGCCAGCAGTTTAAACTTCGGCGGCTCCGTCGGCTACACCTTC.

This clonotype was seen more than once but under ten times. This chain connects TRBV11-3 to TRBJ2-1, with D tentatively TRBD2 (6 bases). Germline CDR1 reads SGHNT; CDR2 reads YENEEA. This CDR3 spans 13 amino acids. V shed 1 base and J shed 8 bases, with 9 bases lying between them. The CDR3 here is CASSLVRGDEQFF. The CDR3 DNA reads TGTGCCAGCAGCTTAGTTCGCGGGGATGAGCAGTTCTTC.

The CDR3 bases are TGCGCCAGCAGCTTGGGGCGACAGGGAAGTGGCTACACCTTC. It yields the protein CASSLGRQGSGYTF. The chain links TRBV5-1 to TRBJ1-2, with 7 bases lining up with TRBD1. Trimming removed 0 bases from V and 7 bases from J; junction bases left unmatched: 6. CDR3 length equals 14 residues. From germline, CDR1 is SGHRS and CDR2 YFSETQ.

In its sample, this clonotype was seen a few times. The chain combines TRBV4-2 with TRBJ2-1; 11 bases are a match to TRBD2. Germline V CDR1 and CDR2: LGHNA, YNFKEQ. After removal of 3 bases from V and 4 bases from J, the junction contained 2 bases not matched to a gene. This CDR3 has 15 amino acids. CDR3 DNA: TGTGCCAGCAGCCACCCTAGCGGGGGGTACAATGAGCAGTTCTTC. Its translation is CASSHPSGGYNEQFF.

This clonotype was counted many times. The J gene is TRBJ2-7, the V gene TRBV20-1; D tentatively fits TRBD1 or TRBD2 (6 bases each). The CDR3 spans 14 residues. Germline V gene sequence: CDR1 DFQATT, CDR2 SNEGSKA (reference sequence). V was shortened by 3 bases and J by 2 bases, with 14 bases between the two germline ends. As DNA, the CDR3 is TGCAGTGCTAGTTTAGGGGGGAACCCCTACGAGCAGTACTTC. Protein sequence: CSASLGGNPYEQYF.

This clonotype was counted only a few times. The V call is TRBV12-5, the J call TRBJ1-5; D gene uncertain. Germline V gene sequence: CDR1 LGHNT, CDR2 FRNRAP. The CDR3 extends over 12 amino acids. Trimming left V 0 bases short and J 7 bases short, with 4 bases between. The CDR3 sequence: CASGLVLQPQHF. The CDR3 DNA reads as TGTGCTAGTGGTTTGGTACTCCAGCCCCAGCATTTT.

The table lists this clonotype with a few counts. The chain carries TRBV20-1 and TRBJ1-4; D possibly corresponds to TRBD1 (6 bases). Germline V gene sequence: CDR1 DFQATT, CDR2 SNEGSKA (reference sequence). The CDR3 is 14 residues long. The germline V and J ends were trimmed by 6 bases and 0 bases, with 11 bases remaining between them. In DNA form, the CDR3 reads TGCAGTGCCGCACGGACAGCAACTAATGAAAAACTGTTTTTT. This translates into CSAARTATNEKLFF.

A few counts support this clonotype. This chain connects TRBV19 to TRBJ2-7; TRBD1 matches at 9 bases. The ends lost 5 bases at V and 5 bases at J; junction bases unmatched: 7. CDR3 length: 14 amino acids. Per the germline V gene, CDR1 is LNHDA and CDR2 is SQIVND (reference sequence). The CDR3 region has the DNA TGTGCCAGTAGTCCGTGGACAGGGGCCCACGAGCAGTACTTC. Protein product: CASSPWTGAHEQYF.

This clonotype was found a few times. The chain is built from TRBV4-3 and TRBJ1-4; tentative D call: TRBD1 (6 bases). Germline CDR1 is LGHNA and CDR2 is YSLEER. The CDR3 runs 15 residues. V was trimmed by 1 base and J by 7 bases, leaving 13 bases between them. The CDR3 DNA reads TGCGCCAGCAGCCAAGGACAGGTGGGGGGTGAAAAACTGTTTTTT. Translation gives CASSQGQVGGEKLFF.

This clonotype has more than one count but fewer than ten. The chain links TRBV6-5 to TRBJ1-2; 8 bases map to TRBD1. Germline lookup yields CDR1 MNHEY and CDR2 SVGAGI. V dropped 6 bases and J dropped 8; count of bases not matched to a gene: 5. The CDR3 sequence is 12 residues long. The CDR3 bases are TGTGCCAGCAGCCTTAACAGGGGGGGCTACACCTTC. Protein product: CASSLNRGGYTF.

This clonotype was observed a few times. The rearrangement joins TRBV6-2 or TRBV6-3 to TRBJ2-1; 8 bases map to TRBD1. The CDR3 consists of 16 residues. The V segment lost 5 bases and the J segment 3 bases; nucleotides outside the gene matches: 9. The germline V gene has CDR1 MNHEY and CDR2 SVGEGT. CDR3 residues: CASSRRTGSNYNEQFF. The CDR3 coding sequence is TGTGCCAGCAGTCGGAGGACAGGGTCGAACTACAATGAGCAGTTCTTC.

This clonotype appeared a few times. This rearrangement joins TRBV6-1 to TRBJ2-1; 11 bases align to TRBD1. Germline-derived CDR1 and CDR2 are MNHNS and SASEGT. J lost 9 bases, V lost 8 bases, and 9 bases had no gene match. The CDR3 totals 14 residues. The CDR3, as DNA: TGTGCCAGCCTCGGGACAGGGGGTACAGGTGAGCAGTTCTTC. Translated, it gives CASLGTGGTGEQFF.

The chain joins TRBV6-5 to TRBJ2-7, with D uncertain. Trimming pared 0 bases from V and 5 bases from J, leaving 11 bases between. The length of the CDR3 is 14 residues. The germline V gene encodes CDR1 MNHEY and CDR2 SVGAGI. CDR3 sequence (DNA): TGTGCCAGCAGTTACTCGAGGATGGGAAACGAGCAGTACTTC. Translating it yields CASSYSRMGNEQYF.

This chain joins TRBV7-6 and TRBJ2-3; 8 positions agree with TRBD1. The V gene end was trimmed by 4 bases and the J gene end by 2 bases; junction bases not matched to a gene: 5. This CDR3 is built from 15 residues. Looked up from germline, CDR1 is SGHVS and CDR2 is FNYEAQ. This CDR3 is CASSWRQGHTDTQYF. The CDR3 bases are TGTGCCAGCAGCTGGAGACAGGGGCACACAGATACGCAGTATTTT.